Below are 10 T cell receptor beta chains sequenced from a single sample in a study of CXCR3-negative and CXCR3-positive naive CD8 T cells. TRB cDNA libraries were made by UMI-labeled 5' RACE. TCRdb reprocessed the 5' RACE reads and reports one entry per CDR3 protein, with no DNA. The ten top clones account for roughly 14%, within a sample of tens of thousands of distinct CDR3 sequences. Sequenced input: memory CD8+ T cells from blood. Receptors originate from a human donor in good health. Some clones in this sample may be carry-over from other donors' samples.

The chain employs TRBV28 and TRBJ2-5; TCRdb selects TRBD1, and the lack of DNA leaves this call unchecked. This CDR3 is 14 amino acids long. CDR1 is MDHEN, CDR2 SYDVKM, per germline. CDR3 region: CASSFSFPPETQYF.

V gene TRBV6-2 or TRBV6-3 combines with J gene TRBJ1-1; TCRdb designates TRBD1, a call that cannot be tested without DNA. Germline V gene data show CDR1 as MNHEY and CDR2 as SVGEGT. CDR3 length: 17 residues. Here the CDR3 reads CASSYRGIGRGVTEAFF.

The CDR3 region is CSARVKRTNTEAFF. The gene calls are TRBV20-1 and TRBJ1-1. CDR3 length: 14 amino acids. Per the germline V gene, CDR1 is DFQATT and CDR2 is SNEGSKA (reference sequence).

This chain links TRBV29-1 with TRBJ1-2. CDR1 and CDR2 from the germline V gene are SQVTM and ANQGSEA. There are 13 residues in the CDR3. The CDR3 region is CSVEAAGNDGYTF.

The V gene is TRBV5-1, the J gene TRBJ1-1. Germline values: CDR1 SGHRS, CDR2 YFSETQ. This CDR3 comprises 15 residues. CDR3 protein: CASSLGGNLNTEAFF.

The rearrangement uses TRBV6-1 and TRBJ1-5; TCRdb's assignment of TRBD1 cannot be checked, as there is no DNA. Germline V CDR1 and CDR2: MNHNS, SASEGT. The CDR3 consists of 14 residues. The CDR3: CASSDEGLVQPQHF.

This sequence joins TRBV15 and TRBJ2-1. CDR1 is LNHNV, CDR2 YYDKDF, per germline (reference sequence). The CDR3 is 12 residues long. The chain's CDR3 is CATSRAYNEQFF.

The chain joins TRBV15 to TRBJ2-7; TCRdb's assignment of TRBD2 cannot be checked, as there is no DNA. This CDR3 comprises 14 residues. The V gene's germline CDR1 is LNHNV and CDR2 YYDKDF (reference sequence). The CDR3 spells CATKRAWTSYEQYF.

The V call is TRBV12-3 or TRBV12-4, the J call TRBJ2-1; TCRdb reports TRBD1, a call that lacks DNA to check it against. This CDR3 has 14 amino acids. The CDR3 loop is CASSFGSEYNEQFF.

The J gene is TRBJ2-7, the V gene TRBV20-1. The CDR3 has 15 amino acids. Per the germline V gene, CDR1 is DFQATT and CDR2 is SNEGSKA (reference sequence). The CDR3 is CSAPRRRISSYEQYF.